This T cell receptor beta chain comes out of a study of blood T cell repertoires in COVID-19. Overall study context: Spain, Italy and the United States supplied samples that represented acute and convalescent COVID-19.

Sequencing was performed with immunoSEQ multiplex PCR; in TCRdb, only in-frame clones are kept and a portion is missing. This table has about 110,000 clones, more than 75% appearing once. With 8 bases clipped from V and 8 bases from J, the junction kept 12 bases outside the gene matches. This CDR3 spans 15 amino acids. Germline CDR1 reads WSHSY; CDR2 reads SAAADI. In its sample, this clone ranks as medium-sized (0.01 to 0.1%). The chain recombines TRBV10-2 with TRBJ1-6, with 7 nucleotides matching TRBD1. This TCR came from a man between 40 and 49 years old with acute or convalescent COVID-19. The material sequenced was peripheral blood. The CDR3 spells CASWTGPDLHSPLHF. The CDR3 nucleotides are TGCGCCAGCTGGACAGGCCCCGACCTCCATTCACCCCTCCACTTT.